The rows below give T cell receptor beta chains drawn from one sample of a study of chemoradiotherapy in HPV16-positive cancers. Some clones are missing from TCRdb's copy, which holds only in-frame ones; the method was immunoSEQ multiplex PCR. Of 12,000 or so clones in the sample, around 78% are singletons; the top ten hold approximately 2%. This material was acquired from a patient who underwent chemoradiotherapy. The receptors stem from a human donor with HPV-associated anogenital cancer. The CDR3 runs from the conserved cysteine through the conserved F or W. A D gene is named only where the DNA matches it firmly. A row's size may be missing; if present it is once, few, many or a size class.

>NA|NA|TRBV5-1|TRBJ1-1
TGCGCCAGCAGCTTGATATCAGGAAAGAACACTGAAGCTTTCTTT
CASSLISGKNTEAFF
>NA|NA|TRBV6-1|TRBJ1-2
TGTGCCAGCAACAACGGGGGAGGCTACACCTTC
CASNNGGGYTF
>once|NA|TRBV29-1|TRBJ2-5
TGCAGCGTTCCCGGGGGCGCGTTTGGAGAGACCCAGTACTTC
CSVPGGAFGETQYF
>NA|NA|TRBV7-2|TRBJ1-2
TGTGCCAGCAGCTTAGCAGATAACTATGGCTACACCTTC
CASSLADNYGYTF
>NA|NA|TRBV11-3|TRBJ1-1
TGTGCCAGCAGCTCCGAGGGCAGTCGTGAAGCTTTCTTT
CASSSEGSREAFF
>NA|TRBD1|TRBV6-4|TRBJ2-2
TGTGCCAGCAGTGACACAGGGGGCCGGACCGGGGAGCTGTTTTTT
CASSDTGGRTGELFF
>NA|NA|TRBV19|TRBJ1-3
TGTGCCAGTAGGGCTTTGGGACGGAAGGACTCTGGAAACACCATATATTTT
CASRALGRKDSGNTIYF
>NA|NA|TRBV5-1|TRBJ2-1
TGCGCCAGCAGCCTTGGGGCAAGCAACTTAGGTGAGCAGTTCTTC
CASSLGASNLGEQFF
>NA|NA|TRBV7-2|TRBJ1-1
TGTGCCAGCAGCTTCTTGGGGTTGAACACTGAAGCTTTCTTT
CASSFLGLNTEAFF
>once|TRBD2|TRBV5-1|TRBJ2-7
TGCGCCAGCAGCTTGGACCACGCAGCGGGGGGCGGTAAGCAGTACTTC
CASSLDHAAGGGKQYF